This T cell receptor beta chain was identified during a study of cytomegalovirus exposure and HLA in healthy donors. Study conclusions and caveats: Analysis performed later showed TCR beta chains linked to HLA being more clonally expanded than equally common others.

Note on this clone: Its antigen is undetermined.

The V and J ends lost 3 bases and 0 bases respectively, with 9 bases between them. Germline V CDR1 and CDR2: SEHNR, FQNEAQ (reference sequence). This CDR3 is 15 amino acids long. PCR primers comprised 60 Vbeta and 13 Jbeta primers. The data were produced by immunoSEQ multiplex PCR, yet TCRdb's version contains in-frame clones alone and is incomplete. Found here are around 130,000 clones, roughly 82% of them singletons; the top ten hold around 3%. This receptor was identified in a woman aged 18-29 years in good health and CMV-seropositive. Sequenced material: PBMCs. J is TRBJ2-1 and V is TRBV7-9; D is uncertain. CDR3 nucleotide sequence: TGTGCCAGCAGCTTGGTGGGCAGCTCCTACAATGAGCAGTTCTTC. Protein product: CASSLVGSSYNEQFF.